The clone carrying this T cell receptor beta chain appeared many times. What it recognizes is unknown. These data are taken from a study of identical twins. Notes on the study in general: Rather than following the same donors, the conclusions depended on cross-sectional statistical analysis. Memory repertoires showed no such pattern, whereas abundant cord blood beta clonotypes carried fewer insertions. For out-of-frame beta sequences, excess twin sharing was weaker.

TCRdb recomputed calls from the 5' RACE reads with MiXCR, one row per CDR3 protein. Of under 250,000 distinct CDR3 sequences listed, around 9.6% are singletons. The sequencing input was memory (CD45RO+) T cells sorted from blood. The TCR was taken from a woman aged 18-29 years in good health.

The chain's CDR3 is CASRYRVGTDTQYF. The CDR3, as DNA: TGTGCCAGCAGATACAGGGTCGGCACAGATACGCAGTATTTT. The V gene is TRBV12-3 or TRBV12-4, the J gene TRBJ2-3; perhaps TRBD1 as D (6 bases). V shed 6 bases and J shed 1 base, with 11 bases lying between them. The CDR3 consists of 14 residues.